This T cell receptor beta chain was sequenced for a study of Graves' ophthalmopathy and Graves' hyperthyroidism. Concerning this clonotype itself: A much larger clone lies one base from this, so it may be a read error.

Germline V lookup: CDR1 LNHNV, CDR2 YYDKDF (reference sequence). The CDR3 extends over 14 amino acids. Trimming took 5 bases from V and 1 from J, leaving 11 bases between them. Amplifying from RNA transcripts, the study obtained TCR beta CDR3 regions. HTBI primers primed a first-round RT-PCR, and a second-round multiplex PCR followed. TCRdb fed the multiplex PCR reads into MiXCR, producing one record per CDR3 protein. The repertoire has 650,000 to 900,000 distinct CDR3 sequences, 40% of them found once; the top ten carry around 40%. The chain joins TRBV15 to TRBJ1-2; no firm D call. The sequencing input was peripheral blood. The receptor was isolated from an adult man with Graves' ophthalmopathy. CDR3: CATSYTDGNYGYTF. In nucleotides, the CDR3 is TGTGCCACCAGCTATACGGACGGTAACTATGGCTACACCTTC.